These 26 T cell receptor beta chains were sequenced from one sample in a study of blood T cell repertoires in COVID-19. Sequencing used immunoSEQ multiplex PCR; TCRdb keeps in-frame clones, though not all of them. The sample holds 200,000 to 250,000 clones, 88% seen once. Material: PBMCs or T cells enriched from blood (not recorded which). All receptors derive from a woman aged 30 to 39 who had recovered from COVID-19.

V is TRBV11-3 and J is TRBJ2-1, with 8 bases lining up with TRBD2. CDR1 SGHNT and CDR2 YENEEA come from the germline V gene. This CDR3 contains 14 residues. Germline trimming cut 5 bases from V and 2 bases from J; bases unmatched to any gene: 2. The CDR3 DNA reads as TGTGCCAGCAGCCGGACTAGCCCCTACAATGAGCAGTTCTTC. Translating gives CASSRTSPYNEQFF.

As DNA, the CDR3 is TGTGCCAGCAGTGACTCACGGGGGACGGAGAAACTCTTTAGCAATCAGCCCCAGCATTTT. This sequence encodes CASSDSRGTEKLFSNQPQHF. The V call is TRBV6-4, the J call TRBJ1-5; a weak D match, TRBD1 (5 bases). CDR1 and CDR2 from the germline V gene are MRHNA and SNTAGT. The CDR3 contains 20 residues. Trimming shortened V by 0 bases and J by 0 bases, and 21 bases separated the two germline ends.

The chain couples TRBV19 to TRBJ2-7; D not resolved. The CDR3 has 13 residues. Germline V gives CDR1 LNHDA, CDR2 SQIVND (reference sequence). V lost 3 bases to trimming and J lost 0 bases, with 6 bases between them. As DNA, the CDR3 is TGTGCCAGTAGTATGTTGGCCTCCTACGAGCAGTACTTC. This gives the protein CASSMLASYEQYF.

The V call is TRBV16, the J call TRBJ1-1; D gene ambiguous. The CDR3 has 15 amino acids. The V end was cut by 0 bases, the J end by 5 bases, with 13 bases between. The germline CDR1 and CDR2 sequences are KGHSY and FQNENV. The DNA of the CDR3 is TGTGCCAGCAGCCAATCTCCGGGGAGAACAACTGAAGCTTTCTTT. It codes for CASSQSPGRTTEAFF.

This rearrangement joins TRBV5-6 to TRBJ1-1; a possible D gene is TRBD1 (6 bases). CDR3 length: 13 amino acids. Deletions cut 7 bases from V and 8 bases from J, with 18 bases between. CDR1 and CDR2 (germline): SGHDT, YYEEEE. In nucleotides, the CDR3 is TGTGCCAGCGCCAACAGGGTCGCGGTGGAAGCTTTCTTT. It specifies CASANRVAVEAFF.

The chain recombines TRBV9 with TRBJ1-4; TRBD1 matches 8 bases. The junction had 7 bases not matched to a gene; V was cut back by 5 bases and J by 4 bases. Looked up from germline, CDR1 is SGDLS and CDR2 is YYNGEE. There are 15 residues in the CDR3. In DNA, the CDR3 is TGTGCCAGCAGTGAACTACAGGGGGTTAATGAAAAACTGTTTTTT. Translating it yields CASSELQGVNEKLFF.

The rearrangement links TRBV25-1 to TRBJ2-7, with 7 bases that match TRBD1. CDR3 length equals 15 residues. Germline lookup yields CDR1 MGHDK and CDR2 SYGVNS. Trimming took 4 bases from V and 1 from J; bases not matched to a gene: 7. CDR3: CASSAWDRRSYEQYF. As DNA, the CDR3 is TGTGCCAGCAGTGCTTGGGACAGAAGATCCTACGAGCAGTACTTC.

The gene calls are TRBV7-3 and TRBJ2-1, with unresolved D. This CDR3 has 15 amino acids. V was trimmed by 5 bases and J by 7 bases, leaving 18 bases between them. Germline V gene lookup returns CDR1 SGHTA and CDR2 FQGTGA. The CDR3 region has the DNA TGTGCCAGCAGCGCATCTAGTGCTAGACCAAATGAGCAGTTCTTC. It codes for CASSASSARPNEQFF.

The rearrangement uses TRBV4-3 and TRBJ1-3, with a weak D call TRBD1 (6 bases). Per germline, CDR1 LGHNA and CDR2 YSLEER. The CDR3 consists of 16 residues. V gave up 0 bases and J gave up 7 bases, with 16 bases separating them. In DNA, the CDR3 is TGCGCCAGCAGCCAAGATTTGGGACAACTTCGGAACACCATATATTTT. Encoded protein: CASSQDLGQLRNTIYF.

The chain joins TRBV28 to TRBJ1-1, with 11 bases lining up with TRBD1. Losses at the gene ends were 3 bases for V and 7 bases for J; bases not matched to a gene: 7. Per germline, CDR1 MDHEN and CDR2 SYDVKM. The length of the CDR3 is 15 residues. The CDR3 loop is CASSFSGTGGGEAFF. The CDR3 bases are TGTGCCAGCAGTTTTTCCGGGACAGGGGGTGGTGAAGCTTTCTTT.

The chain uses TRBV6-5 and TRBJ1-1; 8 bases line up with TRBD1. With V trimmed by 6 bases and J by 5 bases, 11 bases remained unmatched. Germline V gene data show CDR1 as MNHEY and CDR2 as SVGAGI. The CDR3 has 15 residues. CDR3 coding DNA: TGTGCCAGCAGGGGAGACAGGGGTCGGCGGACTGAAGCTTTCTTT. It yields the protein CASRGDRGRRTEAFF.

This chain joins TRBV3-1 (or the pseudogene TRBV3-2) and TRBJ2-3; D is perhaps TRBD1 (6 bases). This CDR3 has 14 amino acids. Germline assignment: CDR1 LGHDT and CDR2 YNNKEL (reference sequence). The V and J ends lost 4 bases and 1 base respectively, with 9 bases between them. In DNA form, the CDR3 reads TGTGCCAGCAGCCCGAGACAGGGCACAGATACGCAGTATTTT. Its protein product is CASSPRQGTDTQYF.

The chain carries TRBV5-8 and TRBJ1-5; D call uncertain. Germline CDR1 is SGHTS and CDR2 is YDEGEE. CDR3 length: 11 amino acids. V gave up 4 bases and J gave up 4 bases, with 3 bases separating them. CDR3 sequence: CASSLNQPQHF. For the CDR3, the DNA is TGTGCCAGCAGCCTAAATCAGCCCCAGCATTTT.

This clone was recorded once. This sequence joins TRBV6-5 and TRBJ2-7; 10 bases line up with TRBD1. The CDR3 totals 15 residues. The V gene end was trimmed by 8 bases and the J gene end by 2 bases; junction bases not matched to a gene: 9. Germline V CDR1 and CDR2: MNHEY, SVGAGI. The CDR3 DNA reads TGTGCCAGCCGCTTGGGACAGGGGAGTGCCTACGAGCAGTACTTC. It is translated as CASRLGQGSAYEQYF.

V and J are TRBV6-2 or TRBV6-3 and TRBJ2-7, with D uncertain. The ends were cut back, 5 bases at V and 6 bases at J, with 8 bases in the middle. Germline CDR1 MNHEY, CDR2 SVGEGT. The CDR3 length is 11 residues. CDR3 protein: CASSHGGEQYF. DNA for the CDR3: TGTGCCAGCAGTCACGGTGGCGAGCAGTACTTC.

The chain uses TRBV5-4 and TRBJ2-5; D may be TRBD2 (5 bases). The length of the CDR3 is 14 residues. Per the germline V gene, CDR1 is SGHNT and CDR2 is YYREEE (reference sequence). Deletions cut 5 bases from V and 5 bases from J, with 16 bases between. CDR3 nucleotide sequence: TGTGCCAGCAGTGGTAGAGCGGAGTTGGAGACCCAGTACTTC. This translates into CASSGRAELETQYF. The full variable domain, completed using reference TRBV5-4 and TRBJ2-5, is ETGVTQSPTHLIKTRGQQVTLRCSSQSGHNTVSWYQQALGQGPQFIFQYYREEENGRGNFPPRFSGLQFPNYSSELNVNALELDDSALYLCASSGRAELETQYFGPGTRLLVL.

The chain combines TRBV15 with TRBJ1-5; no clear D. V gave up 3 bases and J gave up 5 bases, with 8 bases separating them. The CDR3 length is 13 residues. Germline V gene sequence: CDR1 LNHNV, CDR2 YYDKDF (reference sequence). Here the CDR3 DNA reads TGTGCCACCAGCAGCCACTTGGATCAGCCCCAGCATTTT. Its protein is CATSSHLDQPQHF.

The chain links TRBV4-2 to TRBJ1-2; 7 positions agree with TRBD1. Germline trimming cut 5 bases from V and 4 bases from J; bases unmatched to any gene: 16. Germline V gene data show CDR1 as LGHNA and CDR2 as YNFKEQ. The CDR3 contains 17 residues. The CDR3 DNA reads TGTGCCAGCAGCTCTCCCGGGACAGCCAGGTTAAGCTATGGCTACACCTTC. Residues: CASSSPGTARLSYGYTF.

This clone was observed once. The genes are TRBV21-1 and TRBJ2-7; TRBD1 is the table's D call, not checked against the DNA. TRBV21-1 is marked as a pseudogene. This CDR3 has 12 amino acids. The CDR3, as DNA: TGTGCCAGCCATCAGGAATCCTACGAGCAGTACTTC. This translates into CASHQESYEQYF.

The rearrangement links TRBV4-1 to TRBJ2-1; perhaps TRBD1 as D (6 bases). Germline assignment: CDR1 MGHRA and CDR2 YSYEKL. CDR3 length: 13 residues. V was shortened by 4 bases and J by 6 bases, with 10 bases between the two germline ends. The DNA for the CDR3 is TGCGCCAGCAGCCGAACAGGGATCAATGAGCAGTTCTTC. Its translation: CASSRTGINEQFF.

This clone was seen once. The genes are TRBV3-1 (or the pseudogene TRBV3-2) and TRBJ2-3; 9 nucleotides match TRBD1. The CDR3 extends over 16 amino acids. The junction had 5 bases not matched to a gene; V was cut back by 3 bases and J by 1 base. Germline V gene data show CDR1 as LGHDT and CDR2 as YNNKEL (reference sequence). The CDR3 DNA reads TGTGCCAGCAGCCATTATAGGACAGGGGGCACAGATACGCAGTATTTT. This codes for CASSHYRTGGTDTQYF.

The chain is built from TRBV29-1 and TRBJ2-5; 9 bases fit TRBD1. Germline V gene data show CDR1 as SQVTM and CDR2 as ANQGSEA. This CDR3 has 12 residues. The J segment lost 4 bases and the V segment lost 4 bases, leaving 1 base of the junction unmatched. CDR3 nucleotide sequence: TGCAGCGTTGGACAGGGGGGAGAGACCCAGTACTTC. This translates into CSVGQGGETQYF.

CDR3 region: CSVAGASYNEQFF. The CDR3 bases are TGCAGCGTTGCTGGGGCGTCCTACAATGAGCAGTTCTTC. The gene calls are TRBV29-1 and TRBJ2-1, with TRBD1 as a possible D gene (5 bases). The CDR3 length is 13 residues. The V end lost 4 bases, the J end lost 1 base, and 8 bases lay between the germline ends. Per the germline V gene, CDR1 is SQVTM and CDR2 is ANQGSEA.

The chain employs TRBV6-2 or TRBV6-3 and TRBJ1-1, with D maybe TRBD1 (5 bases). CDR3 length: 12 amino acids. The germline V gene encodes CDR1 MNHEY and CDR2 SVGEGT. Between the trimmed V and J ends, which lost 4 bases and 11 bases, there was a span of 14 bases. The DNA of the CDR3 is TGTGCCAGCAGTTCCCAGGGTAGCGGGGCTTTCTTT. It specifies CASSSQGSGAFF.

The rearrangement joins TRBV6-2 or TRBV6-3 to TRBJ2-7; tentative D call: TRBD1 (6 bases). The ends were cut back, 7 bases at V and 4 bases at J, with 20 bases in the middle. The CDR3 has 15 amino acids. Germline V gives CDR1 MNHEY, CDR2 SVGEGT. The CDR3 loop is CASTPSPGVMYEQYF. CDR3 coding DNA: TGTGCCAGCACCCCCTCCCCAGGGGTGATGTACGAGCAGTACTTC.

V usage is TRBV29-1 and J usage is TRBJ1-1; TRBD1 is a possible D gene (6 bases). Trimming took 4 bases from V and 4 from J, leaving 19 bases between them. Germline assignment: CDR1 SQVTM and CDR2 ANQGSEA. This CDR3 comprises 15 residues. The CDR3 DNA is TGCAGCGTTGGGGGAGAGACAGGTTGGTTCACTGAAGCTTTCTTT. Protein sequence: CSVGGETGWFTEAFF. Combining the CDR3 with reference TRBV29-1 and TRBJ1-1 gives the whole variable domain SAVISQKPSRDICQRGTSLTIQCQVDSQVTMMFWYRQQPGQSLTLIATANQGSEATYESGFVIDKFPISRPNLTFSTLTVSNMSPEDSSIYLCSVGGETGWFTEAFFGQGTRLTVV.